The TCR beta chain described here comes from a study of T cell responses to AZD1222 COVID-19 vaccine. Some clones are missing from TCRdb's copy, which holds only in-frame ones; the method was immunoSEQ multiplex PCR. The sample carries about 130,000 clones, roughly 90% recorded once. Turning to this clone: Its target is not known.

This CDR3 is built from 15 residues. The germline gives CDR1 LGHNA, CDR2 YNFKEQ. The J segment lost 5 bases and the V segment lost 2 bases, leaving 2 bases of the junction unmatched. Findings of the study overall: Only a handful of AZD1222 recipients, about six in all, had baseline seropositivity.

The chain is built from TRBV4-2 and TRBJ2-1, with 11 nucleotides matching TRBD2. The origin of this receptor is an adult who received the AZD1222 COVID-19 vaccine. Sample: peripheral blood, taken 28 days after the second AZD1222 dose. In nucleotides, the CDR3 is TGTGCCAGCAGCCAACCGACTAGCGGGAACAATGAGCAGTTCTTC. Translated: CASSQPTSGNNEQFF.